The following is a T cell receptor beta chain sequence with its context. V was clipped by 6 bases and J by 5 bases, with 9 bases between them. From germline, CDR1 is MNHEY and CDR2 SVGAGI. This CDR3 has 12 residues. The entry originates in a study of control samples from healthy donors and cancer patients. Clones were sequenced by immunoSEQ multiplex PCR, and TCRdb holds only the in-frame ones, with some missing. Of 55,000 to 65,000 clones detected, around 87% appear once; the ten largest clones hold roughly 12%. The V and J genes are TRBV6-5 and TRBJ2-3; D not resolved. The clonotype originates from a woman aged 55-70 years with lung cancer. The sequencing input was PBMCs. This chain's CDR3 is CASSQRRDTQYF. For the CDR3, the DNA is TGTGCCAGCAGCCAAAGACGAGATACGCAGTATTTT.